One and the same sample provided the 3 T cell receptor beta chains below, sequenced in a study of molecular identifiers for immune sequencing clone quantification. TCRdb used MiXCR to reprocess the PCR reads, holding one entry per CDR3 protein. The sample has 490,000 or so distinct CDR3 sequences; about 22% are singletons. Sequencing used naive CD8+ T cells from blood, with Jurkat cell RNA spiked in. The sample's subset: FACS-sorted CD8+CD4-CCR7+CD45RA+ naive T cells. Every receptor here comes from a human donor in good health. Some libraries in this study had Jurkat cell RNA spiked in.

The gene calls are TRBV14 and TRBJ1-2; D uncertain. Trimming shortened V by 4 bases and J by 3 bases, and 9 bases separated the two germline ends. The CDR3 runs to 13 residues. The germline CDR1 and CDR2 sequences are SGHDN and FVKESK. The CDR3 loop reads CASSPYTDYGYTF. CDR3 DNA: TGTGCCAGCAGCCCCTACACCGACTATGGCTACACCTTC.

Regarding this clonotype: This may arise from a read error, as a much more abundant clone is one base away. This rearrangement joins TRBV5-1 to TRBJ2-3; TRBD2 matches at 13 bases. The germline V gene has CDR1 SGHRS and CDR2 YFSETQ. The CDR3 has 18 residues. The CDR3 DNA sequence: TGCGCCAGCAGCTCCGGGGTACTAGCGGGGGGGCCCGGAGATACGCGGTATTTT. Translating gives CASSSGVLAGGPGDTRYF. Supplemented by reference TRBV5-1 and TRBJ2-3, the full variable domain reads KAGVTQTPRYLIKTRGQQVTLSCSPISGHRSVSWYQQTPGQGLQFLFEYFSETQRNKGNFPGRFSGRQFSNSRSEMNVSTLELGDSALYLCASSSGVLAGGPGDTRYFGPGTRLTVL.

For the CDR3, the DNA is TGTGCCAGCAGTTTATTGCAGGGCACAGATACGCAGTATTTT. It specifies CASSLLQGTDTQYF. J is TRBJ2-3 and V is TRBV12-3 or TRBV12-4; D gene unclear. V gave up 2 bases and J gave up 1 base, with 7 bases separating them. CDR3 length: 14 residues.